These 7 T cell receptor beta chains were all obtained from the same sample, sequenced in a study of OX40 agonist ivuxolimab in advanced cancers. Assay used: immunoSEQ multiplex PCR; TCRdb lists only in-frame clones, some missing. The sample yields some 77,000 clones, approximately 85% seen once. The sample consisted of CD4+ or CD8+ T cells sorted from blood, taken in a trial of the OX40 agonist ivuxolimab. The receptors originated from an adult with an advanced solid tumor such as melanoma, head and neck, liver or kidney cancer.

The CDR3 loop reads CASSLQGAGTDTQYF. The CDR3 DNA is TGCGCCAGCAGCTTGCAGGGGGCTGGCACAGATACGCAGTATTTT. The V gene is TRBV5-1, the J gene TRBJ2-3; 8 bases line up with TRBD1. V lost 1 base, J lost 1 base, and 2 bases stayed unmatched. Germline lookup yields CDR1 SGHRS and CDR2 YFSETQ. This CDR3 region has 15 residues.

The chain recombines TRBV2 with TRBJ2-1; 10 bases fit TRBD2. The ends lost 3 bases at V and 7 bases at J; junction bases unmatched: 12. CDR1 and CDR2 (germline): SNHLY, FYNNEI. The CDR3 loop spans 17 amino acids. The CDR3 DNA sequence: TGTGCCAGCAGTGACCCGAAACTAAGCGGGAGGGGGAATGAGCAGTTCTTC. Encoded protein: CASSDPKLSGRGNEQFF.

The chain combines TRBV7-2 with TRBJ1-4; 10 nucleotides align to TRBD1. Germline lookup yields CDR1 SGHTA and CDR2 FQGNSA. The CDR3 is 17 residues long. Unmatched junction bases numbered 10, after V lost 1 base and J lost 8 bases. In DNA form, the CDR3 reads TGTGCCAGCAGCTTAGTCCCCGGGACAGGGGCAGGGGAAAAACTGTTTTTT. It is translated as CASSLVPGTGAGEKLFF.

This clone was recorded a few times. The chain carries TRBV29-1 and TRBJ2-5; 9 bases map to TRBD1. The junction had 5 bases not matched to a gene; V was cut back by 4 bases and J by 5 bases. This CDR3 is built from 13 residues. Germline V CDR1 and CDR2: SQVTM, ANQGSEA. The CDR3 coding sequence is TGCAGCGTTGGACAGGGGGGAAGGGAGACCCAGTACTTC. It encodes CSVGQGGRETQYF. The full variable domain, completed using reference TRBV29-1 and TRBJ2-5, is SAVISQKPSRDICQRGTSLTIQCQVDSQVTMMFWYRQQPGQSLTLIATANQGSEATYESGFVIDKFPISRPNLTFSTLTVSNMSPEDSSIYLCSVGQGGRETQYFGPGTRLLVL.

The chain uses TRBV19 and TRBJ2-5; TRBD1 matches 9 bases. The CDR3 spans 11 residues. J was trimmed by 11 bases and V by 5 bases; bases with no gene match: 3. Germline loops: CDR1 LNHDA, CDR2 SQIVND (reference sequence). DNA of the CDR3: TGTGCCAGTAGTCGACAGGGGGAGCAGTACTTC. Its translation is CASSRQGEQYF.

The table lists this clone with a count of one. The chain couples TRBV5-5 to TRBJ1-2; D remains unclear. The ends were cut back, 0 bases at V and 0 bases at J, with 12 bases in the middle. The germline gives CDR1 SGHKS, CDR2 YYEKEE (reference sequence). This CDR3 region has 16 residues. The CDR3 DNA sequence: TGTGCCAGCAGCTTGGGGGCAGGTATCGCTAACTATGGCTACACCTTC. Translated: CASSLGAGIANYGYTF. The full variable domain, with the rest looked up from reference TRBV5-5 and TRBJ1-2, is DAGVTQSPTHLIKTRGQQVTLRCSPISGHKSVSWYQQVLGQGPQFIFQYYEKEERGRGNFPDRFSARQFPNYSSELNVNALLLGDSALYLCASSLGAGIANYGYTFGSGTRLTVV.

This chain joins TRBV20-1 and TRBJ2-7; no definite D call. Germline V gene data show CDR1 as DFQATT and CDR2 as SNEGSKA (reference sequence). The V end lost 2 bases, the J end lost 3 bases, and 5 bases lay between the germline ends. The CDR3 runs 11 residues. In nucleotides, the CDR3 is TGCAGTGCTAGACTGGGCTACGAGCAGTACTTC. Its translation is CSARLGYEQYF.